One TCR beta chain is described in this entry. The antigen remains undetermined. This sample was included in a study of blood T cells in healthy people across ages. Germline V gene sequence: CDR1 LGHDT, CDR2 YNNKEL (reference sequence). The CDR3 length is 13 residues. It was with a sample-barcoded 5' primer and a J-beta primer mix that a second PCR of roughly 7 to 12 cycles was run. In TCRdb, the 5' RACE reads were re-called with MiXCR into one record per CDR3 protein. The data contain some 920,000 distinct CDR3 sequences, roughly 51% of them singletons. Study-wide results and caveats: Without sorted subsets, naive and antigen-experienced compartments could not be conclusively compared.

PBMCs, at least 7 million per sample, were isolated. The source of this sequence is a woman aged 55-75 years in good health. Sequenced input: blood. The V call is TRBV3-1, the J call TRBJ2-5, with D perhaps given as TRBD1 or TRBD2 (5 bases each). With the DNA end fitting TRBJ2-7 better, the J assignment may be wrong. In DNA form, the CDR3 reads TGTGCCAGCAGCCAAGAAAGAGGGGACGAGCAGTACTTC. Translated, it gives CASSQERGDEQYF.